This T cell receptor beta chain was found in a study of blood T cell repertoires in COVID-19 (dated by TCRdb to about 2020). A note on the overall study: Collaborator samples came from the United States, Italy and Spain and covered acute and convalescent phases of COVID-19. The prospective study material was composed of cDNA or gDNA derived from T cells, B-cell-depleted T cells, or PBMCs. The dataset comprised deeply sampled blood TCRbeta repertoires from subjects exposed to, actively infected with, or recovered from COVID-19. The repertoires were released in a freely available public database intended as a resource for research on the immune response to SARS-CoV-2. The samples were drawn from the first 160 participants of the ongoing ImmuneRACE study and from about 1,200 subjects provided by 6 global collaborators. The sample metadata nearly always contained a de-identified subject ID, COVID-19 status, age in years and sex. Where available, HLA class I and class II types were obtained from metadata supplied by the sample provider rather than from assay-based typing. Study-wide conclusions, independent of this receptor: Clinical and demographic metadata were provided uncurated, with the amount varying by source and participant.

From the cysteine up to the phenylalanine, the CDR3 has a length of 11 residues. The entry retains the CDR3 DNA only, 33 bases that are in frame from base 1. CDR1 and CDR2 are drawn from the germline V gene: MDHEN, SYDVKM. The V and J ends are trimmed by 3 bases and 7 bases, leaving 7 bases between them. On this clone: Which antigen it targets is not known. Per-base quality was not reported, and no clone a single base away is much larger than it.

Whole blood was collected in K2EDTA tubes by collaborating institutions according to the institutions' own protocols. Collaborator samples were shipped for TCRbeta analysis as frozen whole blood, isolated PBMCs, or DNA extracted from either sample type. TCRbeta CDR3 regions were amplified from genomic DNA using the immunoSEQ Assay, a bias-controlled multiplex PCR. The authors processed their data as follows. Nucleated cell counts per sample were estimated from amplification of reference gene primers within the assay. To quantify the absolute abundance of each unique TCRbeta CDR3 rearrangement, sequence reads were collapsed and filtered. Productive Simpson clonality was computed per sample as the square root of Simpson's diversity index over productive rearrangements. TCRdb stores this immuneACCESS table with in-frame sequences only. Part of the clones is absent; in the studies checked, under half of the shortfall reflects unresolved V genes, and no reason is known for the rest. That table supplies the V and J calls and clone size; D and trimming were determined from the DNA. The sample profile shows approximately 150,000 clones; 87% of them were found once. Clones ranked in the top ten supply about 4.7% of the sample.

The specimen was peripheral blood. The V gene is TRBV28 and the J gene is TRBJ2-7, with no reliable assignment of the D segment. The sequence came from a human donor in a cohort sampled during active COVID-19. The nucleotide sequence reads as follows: TGTGCCAGCAGTTTGATCAGTGAGCAGTACTTC. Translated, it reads CASSLISEQYF.